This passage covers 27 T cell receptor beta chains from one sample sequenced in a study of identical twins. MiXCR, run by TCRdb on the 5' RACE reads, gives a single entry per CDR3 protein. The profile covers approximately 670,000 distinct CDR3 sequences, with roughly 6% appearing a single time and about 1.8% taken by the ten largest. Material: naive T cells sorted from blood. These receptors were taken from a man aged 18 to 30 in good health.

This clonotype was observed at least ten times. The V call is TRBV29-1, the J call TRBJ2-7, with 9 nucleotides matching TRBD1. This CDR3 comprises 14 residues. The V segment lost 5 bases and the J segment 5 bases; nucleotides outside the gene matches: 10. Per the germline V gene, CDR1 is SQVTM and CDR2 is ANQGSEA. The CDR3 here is CSVIRGTGSDEQYF. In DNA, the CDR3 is TGCAGCGTTATAAGGGGGACAGGGTCAGACGAGCAGTACTTC.

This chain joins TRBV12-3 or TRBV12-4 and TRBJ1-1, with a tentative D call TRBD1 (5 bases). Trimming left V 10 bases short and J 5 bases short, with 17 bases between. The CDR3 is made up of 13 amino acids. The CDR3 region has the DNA TGTGCCACCTCACTTGGGGCAGCTACTGAAGCTTTCTTT. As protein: CATSLGAATEAFF.

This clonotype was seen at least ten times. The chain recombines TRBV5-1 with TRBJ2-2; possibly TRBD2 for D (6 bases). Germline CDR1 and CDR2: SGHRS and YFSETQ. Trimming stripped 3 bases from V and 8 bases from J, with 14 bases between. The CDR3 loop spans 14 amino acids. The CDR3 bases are TGCGCCAGCAGCTCGGCGGGGAGGACAGGGGAGCTGTTTTTT. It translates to CASSSAGRTGELFF. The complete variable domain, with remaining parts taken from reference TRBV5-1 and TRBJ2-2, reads KAGVTQTPRYLIKTRGQQVTLSCSPISGHRSVSWYQQTPGQGLQFLFEYFSETQRNKGNFPGRFSGRQFSNSRSEMNVSTLELGDSALYLCASSSAGRTGELFFGEGSRLTVL.

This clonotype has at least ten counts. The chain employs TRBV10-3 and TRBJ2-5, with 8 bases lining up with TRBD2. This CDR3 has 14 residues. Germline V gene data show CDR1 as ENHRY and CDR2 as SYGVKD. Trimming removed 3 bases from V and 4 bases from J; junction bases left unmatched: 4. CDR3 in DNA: TGTGCCATCAGTGACGCGGCGGGAGGAGAGACCCAGTACTTC. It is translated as CAISDAAGGETQYF.

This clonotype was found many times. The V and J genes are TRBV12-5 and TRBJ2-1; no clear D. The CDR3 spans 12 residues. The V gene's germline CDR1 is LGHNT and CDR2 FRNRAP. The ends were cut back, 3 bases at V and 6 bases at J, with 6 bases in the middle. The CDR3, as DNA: TGTGCTAGTGGTTTAGCCGGCAATGAGCAGTTCTTC. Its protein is CASGLAGNEQFF.

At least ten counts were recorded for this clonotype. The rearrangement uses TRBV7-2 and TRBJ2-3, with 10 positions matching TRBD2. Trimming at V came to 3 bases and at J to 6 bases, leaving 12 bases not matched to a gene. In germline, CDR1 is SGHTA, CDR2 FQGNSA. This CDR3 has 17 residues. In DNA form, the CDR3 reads TGTGCCAGCAGCTTTGATGAGTGGACTAGCGGACCTGATACGCAGTATTTT. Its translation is CASSFDEWTSGPDTQYF.

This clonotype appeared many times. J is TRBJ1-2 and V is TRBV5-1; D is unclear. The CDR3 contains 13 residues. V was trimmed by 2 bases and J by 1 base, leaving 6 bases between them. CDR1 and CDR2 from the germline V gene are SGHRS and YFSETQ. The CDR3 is CASSFEVNYGYTF. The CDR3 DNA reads TGCGCCAGCAGCTTCGAGGTTAACTATGGCTACACCTTC.

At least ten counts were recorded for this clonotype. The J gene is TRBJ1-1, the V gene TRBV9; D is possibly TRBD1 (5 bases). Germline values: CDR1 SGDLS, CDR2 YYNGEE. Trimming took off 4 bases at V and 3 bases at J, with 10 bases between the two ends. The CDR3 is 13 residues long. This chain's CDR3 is CASSIDSHTEAFF. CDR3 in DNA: TGTGCCAGCAGCATAGACAGCCACACTGAAGCTTTCTTT.

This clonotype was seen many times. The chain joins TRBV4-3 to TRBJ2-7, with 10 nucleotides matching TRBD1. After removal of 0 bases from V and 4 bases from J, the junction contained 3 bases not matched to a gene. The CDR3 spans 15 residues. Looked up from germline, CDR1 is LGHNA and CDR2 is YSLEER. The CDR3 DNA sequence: TGCGCCAGCAGCCAAGAGACAGGGGGCACGTACGAGCAGTACTTC. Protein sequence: CASSQETGGTYEQYF.

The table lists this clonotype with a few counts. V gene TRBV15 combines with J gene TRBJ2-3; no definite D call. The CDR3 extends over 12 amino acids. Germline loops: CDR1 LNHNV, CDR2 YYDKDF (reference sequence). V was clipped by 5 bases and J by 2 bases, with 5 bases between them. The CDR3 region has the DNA TGTGCCACCAGCTCATACACAGATACGCAGTATTTT. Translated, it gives CATSSYTDTQYF.

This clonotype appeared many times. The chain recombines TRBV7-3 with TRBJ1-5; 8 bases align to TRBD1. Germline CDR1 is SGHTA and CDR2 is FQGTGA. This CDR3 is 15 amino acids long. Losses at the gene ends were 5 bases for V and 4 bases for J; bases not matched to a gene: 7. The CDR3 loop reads CASSDRDRKNQPQHF. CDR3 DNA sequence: TGTGCCAGCAGCGACCGGGACAGGAAAAATCAGCCCCAGCATTTT.

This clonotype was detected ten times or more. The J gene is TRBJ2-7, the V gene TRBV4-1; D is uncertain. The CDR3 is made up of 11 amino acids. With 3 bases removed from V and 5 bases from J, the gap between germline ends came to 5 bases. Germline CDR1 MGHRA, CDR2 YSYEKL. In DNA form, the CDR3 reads TGCGCCAGCAGCCAGGACCACGAGCAGTACGTC. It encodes CASSQDHEQYV.

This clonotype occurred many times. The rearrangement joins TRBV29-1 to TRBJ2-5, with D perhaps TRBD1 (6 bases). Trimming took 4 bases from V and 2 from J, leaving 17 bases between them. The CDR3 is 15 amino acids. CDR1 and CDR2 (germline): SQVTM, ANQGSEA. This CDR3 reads CSVVLGHTLQETQYF. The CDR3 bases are TGCAGCGTTGTCCTGGGACATACCCTACAAGAGACCCAGTACTTC.

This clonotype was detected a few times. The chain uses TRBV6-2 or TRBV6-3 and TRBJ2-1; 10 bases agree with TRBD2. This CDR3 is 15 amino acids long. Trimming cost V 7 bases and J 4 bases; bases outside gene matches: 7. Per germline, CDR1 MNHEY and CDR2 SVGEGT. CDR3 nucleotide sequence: TGTGCCAGCACCCTTAGAGCGGGAGGGTACAATGAGCAGTTCTTC. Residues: CASTLRAGGYNEQFF.

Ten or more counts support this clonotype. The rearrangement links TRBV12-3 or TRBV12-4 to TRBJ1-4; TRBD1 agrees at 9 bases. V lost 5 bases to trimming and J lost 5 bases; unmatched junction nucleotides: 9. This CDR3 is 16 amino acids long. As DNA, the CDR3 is TGTGCCAGCAGTGATAGGGACAGGGCCCTCAATGAAAAACTGTTTTTT. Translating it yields CASSDRDRALNEKLFF.

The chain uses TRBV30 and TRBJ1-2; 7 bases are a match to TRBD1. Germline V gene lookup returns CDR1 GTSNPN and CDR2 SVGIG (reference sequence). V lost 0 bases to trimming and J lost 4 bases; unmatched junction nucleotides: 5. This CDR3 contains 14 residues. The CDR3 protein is CAWSVGGLSYGYTF. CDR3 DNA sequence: TGTGCCTGGAGTGTAGGGGGCCTGTCCTATGGCTACACCTTC.

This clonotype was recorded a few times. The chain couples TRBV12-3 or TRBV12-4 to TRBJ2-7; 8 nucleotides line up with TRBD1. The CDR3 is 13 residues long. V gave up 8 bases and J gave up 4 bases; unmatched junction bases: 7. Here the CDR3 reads CASRSGGLYEQYF. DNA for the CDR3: TGTGCCAGCCGATCAGGGGGCCTTTACGAGCAGTACTTC.

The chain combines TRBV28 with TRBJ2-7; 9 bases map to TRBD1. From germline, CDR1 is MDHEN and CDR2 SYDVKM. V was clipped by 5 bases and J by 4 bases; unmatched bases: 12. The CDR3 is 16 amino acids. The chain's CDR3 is CASSPYAGTGRYEQYV. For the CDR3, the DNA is TGTGCCAGCAGTCCCTACGCCGGGACAGGGCGATACGAGCAGTACGTC.

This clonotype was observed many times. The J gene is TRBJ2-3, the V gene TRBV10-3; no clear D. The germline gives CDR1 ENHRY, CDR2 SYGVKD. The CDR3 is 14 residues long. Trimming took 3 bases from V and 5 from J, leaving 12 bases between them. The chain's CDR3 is CAISDTIARDTQYF. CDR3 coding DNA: TGTGCCATCAGTGATACAATAGCTCGAGATACGCAGTATTTT.

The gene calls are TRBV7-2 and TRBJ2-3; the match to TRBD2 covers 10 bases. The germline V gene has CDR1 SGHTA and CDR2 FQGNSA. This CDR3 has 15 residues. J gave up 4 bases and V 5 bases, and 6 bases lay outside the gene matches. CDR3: CASSQRTSGSDTQYF. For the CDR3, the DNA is TGTGCCAGCAGCCAAAGGACTAGCGGTTCAGATACGCAGTATTTT. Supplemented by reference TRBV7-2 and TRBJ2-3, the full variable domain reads GAGVSQSPSNKVTEKGKDVELRCDPISGHTALYWYRQSLGQGLEFLIYFQGNSAPDKSGLPSDRFSAERTGGSVSTLTIQRTQQEDSAVYLCASSQRTSGSDTQYFGPGTRLTVL.

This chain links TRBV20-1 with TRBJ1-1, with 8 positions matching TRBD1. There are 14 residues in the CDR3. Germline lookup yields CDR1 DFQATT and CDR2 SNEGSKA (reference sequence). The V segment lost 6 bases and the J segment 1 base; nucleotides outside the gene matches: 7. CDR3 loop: CSAFRTGRNTEAFF. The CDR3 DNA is TGCAGTGCCTTCAGGACAGGGAGGAACACTGAAGCTTTCTTT.

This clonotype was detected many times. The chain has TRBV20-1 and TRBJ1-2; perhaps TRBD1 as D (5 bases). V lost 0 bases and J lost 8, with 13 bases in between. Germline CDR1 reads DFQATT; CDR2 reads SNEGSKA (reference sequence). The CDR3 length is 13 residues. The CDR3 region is CSARDPQVIGYTF. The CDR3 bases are TGCAGTGCTAGAGATCCACAGGTCATCGGCTACACCTTC.

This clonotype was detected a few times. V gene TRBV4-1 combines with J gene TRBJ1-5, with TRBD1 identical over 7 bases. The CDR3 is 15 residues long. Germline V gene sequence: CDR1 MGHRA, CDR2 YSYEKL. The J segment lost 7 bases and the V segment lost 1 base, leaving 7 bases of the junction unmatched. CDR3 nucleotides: TGCGCCAGCAGCCAAGGGAACAGGGGCCTCCAGCCCCAGCATTTT. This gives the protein CASSQGNRGLQPQHF.

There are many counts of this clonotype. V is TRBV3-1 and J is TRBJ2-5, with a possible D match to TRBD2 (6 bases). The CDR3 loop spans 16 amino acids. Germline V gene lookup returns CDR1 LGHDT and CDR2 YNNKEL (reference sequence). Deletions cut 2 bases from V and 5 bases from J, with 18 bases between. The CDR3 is CASSQIVTSEKETQYF. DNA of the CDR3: TGTGCCAGCAGCCAAATCGTGACTAGTGAGAAGGAGACCCAGTACTTC.

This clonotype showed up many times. The DNA for the CDR3 is TGCGCCAGCAGCTTAAGGCTAGCGGATAAAGAGACCCAGTACTTC. It is translated as CASSLRLADKETQYF. The chain employs TRBV5-1 and TRBJ2-5, with 7 bases lining up with TRBD2. This CDR3 region has 15 residues. Trimming removed 2 bases from V and 3 bases from J; junction bases left unmatched: 7. Germline V CDR1 and CDR2: SGHRS, YFSETQ.

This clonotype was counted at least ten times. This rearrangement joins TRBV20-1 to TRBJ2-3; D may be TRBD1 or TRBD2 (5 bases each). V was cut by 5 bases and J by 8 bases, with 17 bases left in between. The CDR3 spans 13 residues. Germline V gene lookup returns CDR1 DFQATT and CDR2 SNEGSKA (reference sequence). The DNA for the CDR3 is TGCAGTGCTTCAGGGAGAGAGAAGGGTACGCAGTATTTT. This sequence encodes CSASGREKGTQYF.

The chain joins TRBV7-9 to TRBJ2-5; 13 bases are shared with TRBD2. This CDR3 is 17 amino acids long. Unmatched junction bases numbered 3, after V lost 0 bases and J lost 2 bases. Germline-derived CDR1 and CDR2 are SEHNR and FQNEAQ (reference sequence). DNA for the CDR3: TGTGCCAGCAGCTTAGCGCCACTAGCGGGAGGGCAAGAGACCCAGTACTTC. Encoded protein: CASSLAPLAGGQETQYF.